This T cell receptor (beta chain) comes out of a study of brain T cells in children with intractable seizures. General study points: Pre- and post-surgery blood differed in depth, so pre-surgery absences may be undersampling. Viral specificity was inferred only from CDR3 similarity; HCMV serostatus was unknown.

Data came from immunoSEQ multiplex PCR; TCRdb stores just in-frame clones and leaves some out. The profile shows 35,000 to 50,000 clones, around 90% of them singletons. Surgery cases with the highest brain T cell transcript signatures were chosen for sequencing. Patients received at least one anti-epileptic drug before surgery. The CDR3 contains 11 residues. V was shortened by 8 bases and J by 8 bases, with 12 bases between the two germline ends. The germline gives CDR1 MNHEY, CDR2 SVGAGI. Turning to this clone: Its antigen is not known.

This receptor was obtained from a girl aged 2 to 10 with tuberous sclerosis and intractable seizures. The material sequenced was peripheral blood, taken at surgery. The rearrangement links TRBV6-5 to TRBJ1-2; a weak D match, TRBD1 (5 bases). CDR3: CASPGGYGYTF. In DNA form, the CDR3 reads TGTGCCAGCCCCGGGGGGTACGGCTACACCTTC.